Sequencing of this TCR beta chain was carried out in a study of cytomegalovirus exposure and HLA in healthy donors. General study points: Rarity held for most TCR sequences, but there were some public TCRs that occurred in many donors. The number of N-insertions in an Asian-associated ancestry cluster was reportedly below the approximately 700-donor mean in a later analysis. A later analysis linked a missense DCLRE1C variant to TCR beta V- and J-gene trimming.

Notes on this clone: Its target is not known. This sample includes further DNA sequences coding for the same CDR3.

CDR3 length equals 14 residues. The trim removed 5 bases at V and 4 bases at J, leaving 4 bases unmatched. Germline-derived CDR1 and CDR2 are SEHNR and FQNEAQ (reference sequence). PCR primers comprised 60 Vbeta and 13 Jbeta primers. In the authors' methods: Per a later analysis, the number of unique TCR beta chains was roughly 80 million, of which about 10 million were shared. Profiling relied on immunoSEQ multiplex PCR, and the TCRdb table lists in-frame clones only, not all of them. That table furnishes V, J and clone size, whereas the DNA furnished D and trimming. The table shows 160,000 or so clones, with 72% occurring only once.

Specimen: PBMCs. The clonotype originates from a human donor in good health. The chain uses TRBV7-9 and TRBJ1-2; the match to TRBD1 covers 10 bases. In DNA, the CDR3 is TGTGCCAGCAGCCTCGGACAGGGGGGCTATGGCTACACCTTC. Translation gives CASSLGQGGYGYTF.